The T cell receptor (beta chain) described here comes from a study of naive and memory T cell subsets. This clonotype was seen just once. Four PCR rounds used nested alpha and beta constant region primers plus the SP2 primer. Reverse transcription of blood and skin TCR RNA was primed at alpha and beta constant regions. TCRdb re-analysed the 5' RACE reads in MiXCR, keeping a single row per CDR3 protein. Of 25,000 to 35,000 distinct CDR3 sequences in the sample, about a sixth are singletons; the top ten hold 2.6%. An oligonucleotide containing a UMI was ligated to the 3' end of TCR cDNA. Input was about 1 to 1,100 ng of DNase-treated total RNA without cell sorting. This CDR3 has 18 amino acids. CDR1 SEHNR and CDR2 FQNEAQ come from the germline V gene (reference sequence). Trimming took off 5 bases at V and 2 bases at J, with 24 bases between the two ends.

The rearrangement joins TRBV7-9 to TRBJ1-1; D is possibly TRBD1 (5 bases). The source of this sequence is a female donor in good health. This CDR3 reads CASSQVGRSKQVNTEAFF. As DNA, the CDR3 is TGTGCCAGCAGCCAAGTGGGTAGATCAAAACAGGTTAACACTGAAGCTTTCTTT.